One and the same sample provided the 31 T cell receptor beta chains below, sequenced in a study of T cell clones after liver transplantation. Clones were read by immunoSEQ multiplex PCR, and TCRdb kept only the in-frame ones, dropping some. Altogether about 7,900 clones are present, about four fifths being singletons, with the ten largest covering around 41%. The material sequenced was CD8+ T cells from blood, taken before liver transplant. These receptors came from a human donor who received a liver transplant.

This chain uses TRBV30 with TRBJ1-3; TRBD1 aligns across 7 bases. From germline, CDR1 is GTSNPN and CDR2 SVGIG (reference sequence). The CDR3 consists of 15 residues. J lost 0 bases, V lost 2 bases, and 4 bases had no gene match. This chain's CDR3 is CAWSPTGVSGNTIYF. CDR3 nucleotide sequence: TGTGCCTGGAGTCCAACAGGGGTCTCTGGAAACACCATATATTTT.

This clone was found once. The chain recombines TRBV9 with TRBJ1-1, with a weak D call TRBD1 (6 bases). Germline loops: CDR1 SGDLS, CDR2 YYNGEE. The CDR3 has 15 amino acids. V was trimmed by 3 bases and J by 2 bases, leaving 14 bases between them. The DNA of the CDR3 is TGTGCCAGCAGCGCGGCAGGGGCTATAAACACTGAAGCTTTCTTT. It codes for CASSAAGAINTEAFF.

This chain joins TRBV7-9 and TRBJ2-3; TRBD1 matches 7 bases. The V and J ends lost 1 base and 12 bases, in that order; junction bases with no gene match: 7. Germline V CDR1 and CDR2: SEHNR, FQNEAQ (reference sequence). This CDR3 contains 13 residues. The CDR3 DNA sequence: TGTGCCAGCAGCTTAGGGGTGGGGACAGAACAGTATTTT. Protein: CASSLGVGTEQYF.

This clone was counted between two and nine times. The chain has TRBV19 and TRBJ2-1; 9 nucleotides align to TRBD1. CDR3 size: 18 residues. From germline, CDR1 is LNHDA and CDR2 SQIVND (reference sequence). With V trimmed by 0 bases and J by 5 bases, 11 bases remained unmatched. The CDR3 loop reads CASSIEPGQGGVDNEQFF. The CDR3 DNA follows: TGTGCCAGTAGTATAGAACCGGGACAGGGAGGGGTCGACAATGAGCAGTTCTTC.

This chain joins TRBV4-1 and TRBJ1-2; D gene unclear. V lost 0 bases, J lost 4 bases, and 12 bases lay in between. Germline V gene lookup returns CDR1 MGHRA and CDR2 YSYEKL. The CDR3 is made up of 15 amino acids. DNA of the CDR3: TGCGCCAGCAGCCAAGATCCTCCTGACATCTATGGCTACACCTTC. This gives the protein CASSQDPPDIYGYTF.

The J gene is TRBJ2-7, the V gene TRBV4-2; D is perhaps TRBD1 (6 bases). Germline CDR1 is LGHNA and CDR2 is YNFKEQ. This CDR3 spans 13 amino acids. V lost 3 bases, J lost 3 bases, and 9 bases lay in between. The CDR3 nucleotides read TGTGCCAGCAGCCACCCGGACAGCTACGAGCAGTACTTC. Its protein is CASSHPDSYEQYF.

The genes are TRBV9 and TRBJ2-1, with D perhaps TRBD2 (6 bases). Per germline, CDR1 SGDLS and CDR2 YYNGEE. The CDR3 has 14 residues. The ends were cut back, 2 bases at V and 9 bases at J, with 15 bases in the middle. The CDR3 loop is CASSVTGGVGEQFF. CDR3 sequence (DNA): TGTGCCAGCAGCGTCACAGGAGGGGTGGGTGAGCAGTTCTTC.

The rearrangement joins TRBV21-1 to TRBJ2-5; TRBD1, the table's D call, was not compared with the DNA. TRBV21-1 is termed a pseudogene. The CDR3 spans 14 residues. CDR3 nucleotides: TGTGCCAGCACCCCCCGACAGGGAGAAGAGACCCAGTACTTC. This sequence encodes CASTPRQGEETQYF.

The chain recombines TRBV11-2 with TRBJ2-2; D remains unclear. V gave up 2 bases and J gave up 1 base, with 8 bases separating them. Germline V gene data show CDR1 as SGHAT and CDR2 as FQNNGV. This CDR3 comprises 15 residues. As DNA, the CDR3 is TGTGCCAGCAGCTTATCGTCCAGGAACACCGGGGAGCTGTTTTTT. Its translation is CASSLSSRNTGELFF.

The CDR3 region has the DNA TGTGCCTGGAGTGACTCAGGGGCCTGGAATTCACCCCTCCACTTT. It translates to CAWSDSGAWNSPLHF. The V gene is TRBV30, the J gene TRBJ1-6, with D perhaps TRBD1 (6 bases). Germline V gives CDR1 GTSNPN, CDR2 SVGIG (reference sequence). This CDR3 is 15 amino acids long. The V end lost 1 base, the J end lost 7 bases, and 14 bases lay between the germline ends.

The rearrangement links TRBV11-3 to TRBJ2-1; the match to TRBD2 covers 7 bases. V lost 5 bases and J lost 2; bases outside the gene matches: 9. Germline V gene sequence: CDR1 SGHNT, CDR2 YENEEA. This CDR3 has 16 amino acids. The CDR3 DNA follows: TGTGCCAGCAGCCCCCGGGCTAGCGGTGCCTACAATGAGCAGTTCTTC. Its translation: CASSPRASGAYNEQFF.

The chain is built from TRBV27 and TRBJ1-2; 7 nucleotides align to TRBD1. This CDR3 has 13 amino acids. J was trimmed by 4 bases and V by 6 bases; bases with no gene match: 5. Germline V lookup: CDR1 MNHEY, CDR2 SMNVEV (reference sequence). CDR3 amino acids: CASSSQGTYGYTF. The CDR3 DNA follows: TGTGCCAGCAGCTCACAGGGGACCTATGGCTACACCTTC.

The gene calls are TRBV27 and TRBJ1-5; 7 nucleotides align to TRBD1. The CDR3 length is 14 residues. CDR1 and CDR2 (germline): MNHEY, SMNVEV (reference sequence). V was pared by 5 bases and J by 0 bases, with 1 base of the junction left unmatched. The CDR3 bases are TGTGCCAGCAGTGACAGGGATAGCAATCAGCCCCAGCATTTT. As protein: CASSDRDSNQPQHF.

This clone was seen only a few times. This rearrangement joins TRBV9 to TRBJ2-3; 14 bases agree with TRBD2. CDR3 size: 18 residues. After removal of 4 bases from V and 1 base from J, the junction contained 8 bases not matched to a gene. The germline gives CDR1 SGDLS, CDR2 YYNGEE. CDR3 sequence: CASSPSGTSGGRTDTQYF. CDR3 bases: TGTGCCAGCAGCCCTTCCGGGACTAGCGGGGGACGCACAGATACGCAGTATTTT. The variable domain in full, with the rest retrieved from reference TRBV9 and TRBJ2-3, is DSGVTQTPKHLITATGQRVTLRCSPRSGDLSVYWYQQSLDQGLQFLIQYYNGEERAKGNILERFSAQQFPDLHSELNLSSLELGDSALYFCASSPSGTSGGRTDTQYFGPGTRLTVL.

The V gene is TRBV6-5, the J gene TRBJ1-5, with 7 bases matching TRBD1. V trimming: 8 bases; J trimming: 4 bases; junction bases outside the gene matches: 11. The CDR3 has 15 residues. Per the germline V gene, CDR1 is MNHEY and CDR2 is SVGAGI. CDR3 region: CASRLTGTTNQPQHF. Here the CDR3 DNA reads TGTGCCAGCCGCCTGACAGGGACCACAAATCAGCCCCAGCATTTT.

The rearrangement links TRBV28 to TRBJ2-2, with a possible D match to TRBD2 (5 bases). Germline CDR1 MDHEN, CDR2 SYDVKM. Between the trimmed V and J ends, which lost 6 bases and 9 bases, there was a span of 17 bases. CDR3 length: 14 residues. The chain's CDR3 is CASRTPSLGRELFF. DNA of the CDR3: TGTGCCAGCAGAACCCCGTCACTAGGCCGGGAGCTGTTTTTT.

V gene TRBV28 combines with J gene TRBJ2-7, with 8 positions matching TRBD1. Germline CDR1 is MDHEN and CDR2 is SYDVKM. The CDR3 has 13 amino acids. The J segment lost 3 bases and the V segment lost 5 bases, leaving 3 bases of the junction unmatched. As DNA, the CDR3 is TGTGCCAGCAGTGGCGACAGGGGCTACGAGCAGTACTTC. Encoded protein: CASSGDRGYEQYF.

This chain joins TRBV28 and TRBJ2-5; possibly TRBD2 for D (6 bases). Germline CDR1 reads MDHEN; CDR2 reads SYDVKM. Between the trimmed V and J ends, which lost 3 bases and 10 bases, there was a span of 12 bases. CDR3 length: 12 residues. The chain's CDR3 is CASSFRAGGQYF. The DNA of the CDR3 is TGTGCCAGCAGTTTCAGGGCCGGGGGCCAGTACTTC.

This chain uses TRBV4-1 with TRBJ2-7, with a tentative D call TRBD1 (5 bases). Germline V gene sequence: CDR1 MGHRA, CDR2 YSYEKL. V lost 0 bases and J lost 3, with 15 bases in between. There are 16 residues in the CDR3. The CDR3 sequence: CASSQELGQSFYEQYF. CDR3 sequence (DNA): TGCGCCAGCAGCCAAGAGTTGGGGCAGAGTTTCTACGAGCAGTACTTC.

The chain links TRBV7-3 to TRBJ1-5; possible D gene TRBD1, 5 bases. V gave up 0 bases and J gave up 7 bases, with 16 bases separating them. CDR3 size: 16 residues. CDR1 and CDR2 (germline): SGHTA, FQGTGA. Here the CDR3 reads CASSLTSTDLRQPQHF. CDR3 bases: TGTGCCAGCAGCTTAACGTCGACAGACCTCAGGCAGCCCCAGCATTTT.

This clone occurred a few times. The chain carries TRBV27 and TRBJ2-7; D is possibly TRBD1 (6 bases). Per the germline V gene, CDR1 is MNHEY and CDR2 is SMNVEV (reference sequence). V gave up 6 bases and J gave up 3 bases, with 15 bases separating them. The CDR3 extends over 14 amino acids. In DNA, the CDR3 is TGTGCCAGCAGCATGGACAGTCTTCTCTACGAGCAGTACTTC. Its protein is CASSMDSLLYEQYF.

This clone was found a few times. The CDR3 DNA reads as TGTGCCAGCATCAGGACAGGGCCAAATGAAAAACTGTTTTTT. It translates to CASIRTGPNEKLFF. This sequence joins TRBV28 and TRBJ1-4; 8 bases match TRBD1. The junction had 6 bases not matched to a gene; V was cut back by 7 bases and J by 5 bases. CDR3 length equals 14 residues. CDR1 and CDR2 from the germline V gene are MDHEN and SYDVKM.

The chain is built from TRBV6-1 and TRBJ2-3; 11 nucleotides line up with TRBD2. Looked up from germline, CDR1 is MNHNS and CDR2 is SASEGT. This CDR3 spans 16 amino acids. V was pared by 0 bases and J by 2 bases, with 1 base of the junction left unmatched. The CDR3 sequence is CASSEASGGATDTQYF. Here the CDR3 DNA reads TGTGCCAGCAGTGAAGCTAGCGGGGGGGCCACAGATACGCAGTATTTT.

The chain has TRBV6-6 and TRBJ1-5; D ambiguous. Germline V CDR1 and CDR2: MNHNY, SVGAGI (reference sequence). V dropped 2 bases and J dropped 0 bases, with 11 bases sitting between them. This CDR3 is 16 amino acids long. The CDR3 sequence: CASSYDDTHSNQPQHF. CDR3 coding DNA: TGTGCCAGCAGTTACGATGACACCCATAGCAATCAGCCCCAGCATTTT.

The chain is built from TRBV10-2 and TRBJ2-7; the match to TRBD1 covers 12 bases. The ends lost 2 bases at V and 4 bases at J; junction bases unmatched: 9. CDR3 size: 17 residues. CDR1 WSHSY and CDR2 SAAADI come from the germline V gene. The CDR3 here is CASSEPKRDRGRYEQYF. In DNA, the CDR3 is TGCGCCAGCAGTGAGCCAAAGCGGGACAGGGGGCGGTACGAGCAGTACTTC.

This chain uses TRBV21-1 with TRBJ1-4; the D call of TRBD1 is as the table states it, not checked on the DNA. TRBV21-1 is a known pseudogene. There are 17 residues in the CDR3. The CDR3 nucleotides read TGTGCCAGCAGCTCGGATGGGGGGGACAGGCGTTTTGGTAAACTGTTTTTT. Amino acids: CASSSDGGDRRFGKLFF.

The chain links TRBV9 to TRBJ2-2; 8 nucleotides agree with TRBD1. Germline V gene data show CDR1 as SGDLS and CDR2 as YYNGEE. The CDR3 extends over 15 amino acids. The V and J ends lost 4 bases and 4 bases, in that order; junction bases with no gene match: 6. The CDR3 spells CASSLSGGITGELFF. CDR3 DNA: TGTGCCAGCAGCCTTTCAGGGGGCATCACCGGGGAGCTGTTTTTT. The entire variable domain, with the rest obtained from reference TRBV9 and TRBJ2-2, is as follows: DSGVTQTPKHLITATGQRVTLRCSPRSGDLSVYWYQQSLDQGLQFLIQYYNGEERAKGNILERFSAQQFPDLHSELNLSSLELGDSALYFCASSLSGGITGELFFGEGSRLTVL.

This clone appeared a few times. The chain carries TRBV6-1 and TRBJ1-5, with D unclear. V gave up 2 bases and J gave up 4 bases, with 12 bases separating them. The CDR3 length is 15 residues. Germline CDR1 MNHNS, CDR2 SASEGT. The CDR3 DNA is TGTGCCAGCAGTGAACATGAGGGATCAAATCAGCCCCAGCATTTT. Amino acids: CASSEHEGSNQPQHF.

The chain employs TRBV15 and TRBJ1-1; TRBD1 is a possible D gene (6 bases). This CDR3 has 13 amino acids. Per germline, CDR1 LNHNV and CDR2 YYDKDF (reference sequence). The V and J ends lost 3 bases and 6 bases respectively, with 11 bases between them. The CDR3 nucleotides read TGTGCCACCAGCAGTTGGGACACCGCTGAAGCTTTCTTT. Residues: CATSSWDTAEAFF. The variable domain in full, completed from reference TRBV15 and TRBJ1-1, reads DAMVIQNPRYQVTQFGKPVTLSCSQTLNHNVMYWYQQKSSQAPKLLFHYYDKDFNNEADTPDNFQSRRPNTSFCFLDIRSPGLGDTAMYLCATSSWDTAEAFFGQGTRLTVV.

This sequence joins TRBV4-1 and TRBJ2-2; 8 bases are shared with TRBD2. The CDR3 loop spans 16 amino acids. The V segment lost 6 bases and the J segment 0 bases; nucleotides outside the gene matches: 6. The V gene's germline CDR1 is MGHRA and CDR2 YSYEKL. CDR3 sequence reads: CASSHAGGSNTGELFF. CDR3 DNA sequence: TGCGCCAGCAGTCACGCGGGGGGATCGAACACCGGGGAGCTGTTTTTT.

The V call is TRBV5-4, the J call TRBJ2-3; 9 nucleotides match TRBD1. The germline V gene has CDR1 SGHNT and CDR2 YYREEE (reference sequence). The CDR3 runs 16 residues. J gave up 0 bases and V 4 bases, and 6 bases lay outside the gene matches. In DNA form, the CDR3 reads TGTGCCAGCAGCCCCGGGACAGGGAGGAGCACAGATACGCAGTATTTT. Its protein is CASSPGTGRSTDTQYF.